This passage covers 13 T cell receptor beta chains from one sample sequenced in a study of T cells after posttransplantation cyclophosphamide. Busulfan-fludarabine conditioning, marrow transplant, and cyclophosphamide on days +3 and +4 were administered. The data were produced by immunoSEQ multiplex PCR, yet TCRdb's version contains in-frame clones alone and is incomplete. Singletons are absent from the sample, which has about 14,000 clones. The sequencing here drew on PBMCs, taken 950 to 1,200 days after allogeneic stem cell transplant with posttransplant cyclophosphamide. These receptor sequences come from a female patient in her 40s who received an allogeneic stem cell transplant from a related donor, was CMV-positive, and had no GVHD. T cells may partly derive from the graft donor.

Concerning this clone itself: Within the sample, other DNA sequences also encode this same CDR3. The CDR3 loop reads CASSIRQGTAYEQYF. CDR3 in DNA: TGTGCCAGCAGTATCAGGCAGGGGACGGCCTACGAGCAGTACTTC. The rearrangement joins TRBV9 to TRBJ2-7; perhaps TRBD1 as D (6 bases). This CDR3 is 15 amino acids long. With 5 bases removed from V and 2 bases from J, the gap between germline ends came to 17 bases. CDR1 SGDLS and CDR2 YYNGEE come from the germline V gene.

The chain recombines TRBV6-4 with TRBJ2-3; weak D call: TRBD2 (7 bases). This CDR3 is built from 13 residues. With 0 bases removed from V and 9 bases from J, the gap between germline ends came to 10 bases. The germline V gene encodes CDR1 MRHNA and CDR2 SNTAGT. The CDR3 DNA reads TGTGCCAGCAGTGACTCCCCGGGGGGCACGCAGTATTTT. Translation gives CASSDSPGGTQYF.

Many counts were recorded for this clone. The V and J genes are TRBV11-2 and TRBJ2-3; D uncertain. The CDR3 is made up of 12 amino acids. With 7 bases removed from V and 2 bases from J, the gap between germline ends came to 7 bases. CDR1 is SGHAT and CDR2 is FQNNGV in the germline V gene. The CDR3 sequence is CASTSFTDTQYF. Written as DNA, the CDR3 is TGTGCCAGCACTTCTTTCACAGATACGCAGTATTTT.

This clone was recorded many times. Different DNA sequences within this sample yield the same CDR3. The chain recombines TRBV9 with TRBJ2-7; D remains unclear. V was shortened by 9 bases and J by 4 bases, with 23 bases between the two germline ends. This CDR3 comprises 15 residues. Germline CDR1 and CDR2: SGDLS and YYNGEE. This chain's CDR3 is CAIFFKQKTAYEQYF. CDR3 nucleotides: TGTGCCATTTTTTTCAAACAGAAGACGGCATACGAGCAGTACTTC.

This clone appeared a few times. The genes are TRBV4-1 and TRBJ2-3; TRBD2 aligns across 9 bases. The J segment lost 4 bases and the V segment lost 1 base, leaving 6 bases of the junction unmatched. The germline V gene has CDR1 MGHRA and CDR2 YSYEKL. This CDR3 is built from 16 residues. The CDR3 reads CASSQVIAGDSDTQYF. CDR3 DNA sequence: TGCGCCAGCAGCCAAGTTATAGCGGGGGATTCAGATACGCAGTATTTT.

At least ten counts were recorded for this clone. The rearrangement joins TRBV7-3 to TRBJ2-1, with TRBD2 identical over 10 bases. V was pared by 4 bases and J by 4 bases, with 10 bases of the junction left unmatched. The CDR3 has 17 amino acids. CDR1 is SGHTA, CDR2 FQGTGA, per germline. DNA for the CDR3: TGTGCCAGCAGCTCGAGGACTAGCGGAGCCCAATACAATGAGCAGTTCTTC. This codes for CASSSRTSGAQYNEQFF.

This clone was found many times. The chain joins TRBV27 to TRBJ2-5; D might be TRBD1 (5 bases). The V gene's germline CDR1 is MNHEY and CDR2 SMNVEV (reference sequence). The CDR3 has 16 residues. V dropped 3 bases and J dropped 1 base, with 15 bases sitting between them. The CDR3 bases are TGTGCCAGCAGTTTCAGCAGGGTCCCGAGCCAAGAGACCCAGTACTTC. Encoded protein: CASSFSRVPSQETQYF.

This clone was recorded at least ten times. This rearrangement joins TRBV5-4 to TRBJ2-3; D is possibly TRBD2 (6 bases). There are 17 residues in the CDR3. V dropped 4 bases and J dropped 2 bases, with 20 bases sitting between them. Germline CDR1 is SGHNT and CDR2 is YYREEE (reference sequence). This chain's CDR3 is CASSAFIRTIITDTQYF. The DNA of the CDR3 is TGTGCCAGCAGCGCATTCATCCGGACTATCATCACAGATACGCAGTATTTT.

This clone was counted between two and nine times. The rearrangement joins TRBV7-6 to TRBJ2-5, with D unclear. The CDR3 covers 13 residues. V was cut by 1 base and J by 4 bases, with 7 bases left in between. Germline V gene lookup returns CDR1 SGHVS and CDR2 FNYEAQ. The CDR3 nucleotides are TGTGCCAGCAGCTTAGAACTACGAGAGACCCAGTACTTC. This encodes CASSLELRETQYF.

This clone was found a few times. The DNA for the CDR3 is TGTGCCAGCAGTTCAACCGGGACAGGGTCCTACGAGCAGTACTTC. Translating it yields CASSSTGTGSYEQYF. The chain carries TRBV28 and TRBJ2-7, with 9 positions matching TRBD1. V lost 4 bases and J lost 1; bases outside the gene matches: 5. Germline V gene lookup returns CDR1 MDHEN and CDR2 SYDVKM. The CDR3 is 15 residues long.

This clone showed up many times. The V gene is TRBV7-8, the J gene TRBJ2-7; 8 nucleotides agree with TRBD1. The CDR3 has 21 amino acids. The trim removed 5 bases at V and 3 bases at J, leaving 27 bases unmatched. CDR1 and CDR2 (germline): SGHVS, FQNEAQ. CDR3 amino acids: CASSPKVSPPLSDRVDYEQYF. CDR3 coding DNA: TGTGCCAGCAGCCCGAAAGTAAGCCCGCCCTTATCGGACAGGGTGGACTACGAGCAGTACTTC.

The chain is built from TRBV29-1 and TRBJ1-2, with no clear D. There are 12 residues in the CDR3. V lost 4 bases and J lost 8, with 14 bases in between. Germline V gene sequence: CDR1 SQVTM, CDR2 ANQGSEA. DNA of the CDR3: TGCAGCGTTGGAGGCGTCCTGTTGGGCTACACCTTC. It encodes CSVGGVLLGYTF.

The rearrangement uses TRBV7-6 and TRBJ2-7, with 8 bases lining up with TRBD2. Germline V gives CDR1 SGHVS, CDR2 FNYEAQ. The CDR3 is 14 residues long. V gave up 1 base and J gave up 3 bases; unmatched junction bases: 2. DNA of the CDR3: TGTGCCAGCAGCTTAGGCGGGGGGAACTACGAGCAGTACTTC. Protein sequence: CASSLGGGNYEQYF.